These 32 T cell receptor beta chains share one sample of origin, sequenced in a study of CD4 T cells in relation to SARS-CoV-2 and coronaviruses. Sequenced by immunoSEQ multiplex PCR; TCRdb stores in-frame clones only, minus some. The profile covers some 42,000 clones, with more than 75% appearing a single time and 9.2% taken by the ten largest. Sequencing was carried out using memory CD4+ T cells from PBMCs. All receptors derive from an adult with COVID-19.

The chain uses TRBV19 and TRBJ2-5; the D is unclear. Looked up from germline, CDR1 is LNHDA and CDR2 is SQIVND (reference sequence). This CDR3 is 13 amino acids long. Trimming took off 3 bases at V and 1 base at J, with 6 bases between the two ends. Here the CDR3 reads CASSISGQETQYF. As DNA, the CDR3 is TGTGCCAGTAGTATTAGTGGCCAAGAGACCCAGTACTTC.

CDR3 sequence reads: CSARENGEQYF. In nucleotides, the CDR3 is TGCAGTGCTAGAGAGAACGGCGAGCAGTACTTC. This chain uses TRBV20-1 with TRBJ2-7; no firm D call. Trimming stripped 0 bases from V and 6 bases from J, with 6 bases between. The CDR3 length is 11 residues. The germline V gene has CDR1 DFQATT and CDR2 SNEGSKA (reference sequence).

This clone was detected only a few times. V usage is TRBV11-2 and J usage is TRBJ2-7; perhaps TRBD2 as D (6 bases). The germline V gene has CDR1 SGHAT and CDR2 FQNNGV. The CDR3 consists of 14 residues. Trimming removed 5 bases from V and 5 bases from J, with 16 bases in between. The CDR3 loop is CASSPGGSRHEQYF. The CDR3 DNA follows: TGTGCCAGCAGCCCCGGGGGTAGTCGCCACGAGCAGTACTTC. The full variable domain, in which reference TRBV11-2 and TRBJ2-7 provide the parts outside the CDR3, is EAGVAQSPRYKIIEKRQSVAFWCNPISGHATLYWYQQILGQGPKLLIQFQNNGVVDDSQLPKDRFSAERLKGVDSTLKIQPAKLEDSAVYLCASSPGGSRHEQYFGPGTRLTVT.

The chain carries TRBV3-1 (or the pseudogene TRBV3-2) and TRBJ1-3; tentative D call: TRBD1 (5 bases). There are 15 residues in the CDR3. Germline CDR1 is LGHDT and CDR2 is YNNKEL (reference sequence). V gave up 5 bases and J gave up 0 bases, with 11 bases separating them. In nucleotides, the CDR3 is TGTGCCAGCAGCAGACAGACCATCTCTGGAAACACCATATATTTT. It yields the protein CASSRQTISGNTIYF.

V gene TRBV7-3 combines with J gene TRBJ2-7; TRBD1 aligns across 7 bases. V gave up 8 bases and J gave up 0 bases; unmatched junction bases: 10. Germline assignment: CDR1 SGHTA and CDR2 FQGTGA. The CDR3 length is 15 residues. The CDR3 sequence is CASRCDRDPSYEQYF. For the CDR3, the DNA is TGTGCCAGCCGCTGTGACAGGGATCCCTCCTACGAGCAGTACTTC.

The chain employs TRBV15 and TRBJ1-2; no firm D call. The germline V and J ends were trimmed by 0 bases and 2 bases, with 7 bases remaining between them. Germline lookup yields CDR1 LNHNV and CDR2 YYDKDF (reference sequence). The CDR3 runs 14 residues. CDR3 region: CATSREKGNYGYTF. CDR3 in DNA: TGTGCCACCAGCAGAGAGAAAGGGAACTATGGCTACACCTTC.

This chain connects TRBV28 to TRBJ1-6, with unresolved D. Germline-derived CDR1 and CDR2 are MDHEN and SYDVKM. This CDR3 region has 15 residues. The V end lost 6 bases, the J end lost 10 bases, and 19 bases lay between the germline ends. CDR3 region: CASSPMVGGASPLHF. In DNA form, the CDR3 reads TGTGCCAGCAGCCCTATGGTAGGCGGTGCATCACCCCTCCACTTT.

The chain employs TRBV5-4 and TRBJ2-5, with 8 bases that match TRBD2. This CDR3 has 14 amino acids. Trimming removed 2 bases from V and 2 bases from J; junction bases left unmatched: 2. CDR1 SGHNT and CDR2 YYREEE come from the germline V gene (reference sequence). The CDR3 sequence is CASSLPGGQETQYF. CDR3 coding DNA: TGTGCCAGCAGCTTACCGGGGGGGCAAGAGACCCAGTACTTC.

The chain employs TRBV11-3 and TRBJ2-7, with a weak D call TRBD1 (6 bases). With 3 bases removed from V and 3 bases from J, the gap between germline ends came to 15 bases. Germline V gives CDR1 SGHNT, CDR2 YENEEA. The CDR3 is 15 amino acids. The CDR3 bases are TGTGCCAGCAGCTTGGGACACACAGAACACTACGAGCAGTACTTC. Amino acids: CASSLGHTEHYEQYF.

This clone was recorded once. The chain has TRBV29-1 and TRBJ2-3; 7 nucleotides align to TRBD1. V lost 5 bases and J lost 0; bases outside the gene matches: 8. This CDR3 is built from 15 residues. Looked up from germline, CDR1 is SQVTM and CDR2 is ANQGSEA. The DNA of the CDR3 is TGCAGCGTTTGGTTAAGGGACAGTAGCACAGATACGCAGTATTTT. Translating gives CSVWLRDSSTDTQYF.

This clone was picked up a small number of times. V and J are TRBV11-3 and TRBJ1-1, with a possible D match to TRBD1 (6 bases). Germline V gene lookup returns CDR1 SGHNT and CDR2 YENEEA. The CDR3 totals 15 residues. The V end lost 6 bases, the J end lost 0 bases, and 14 bases lay between the germline ends. This CDR3 reads CASSSTGTLNTEAFF. The CDR3 nucleotides are TGTGCCAGCAGTTCGACCGGGACACTGAACACTGAAGCTTTCTTT.

The CDR3 DNA follows: TGTGCCAGCAGCCAAGCAAGAGGACACAACTATGGCTACACCTTC. This encodes CASSQARGHNYGYTF. The chain employs TRBV3-1 (or the pseudogene TRBV3-2) and TRBJ1-2; TRBD1 might be the D (5 bases). The CDR3 has 15 residues. Germline-derived CDR1 and CDR2 are LGHDT and YNNKEL (reference sequence). V was pared by 1 base and J by 2 bases, with 11 bases between.

This chain links TRBV4-3 with TRBJ2-3; D may match TRBD1 or TRBD2 (5 bases each). Between the trimmed V and J ends, which lost 0 bases and 6 bases, there was a span of 16 bases. The CDR3 length is 16 residues. Germline values: CDR1 LGHNA, CDR2 YSLEER. The CDR3 is CASSQEPGRGMDTQYF. Here the CDR3 DNA reads TGCGCCAGCAGCCAAGAGCCGGGGCGCGGAATGGATACGCAGTATTTT.

The rearrangement uses TRBV7-8 and TRBJ2-7; D assignment may be TRBD1 or TRBD2 (5 bases each). Trimming left V 6 bases short and J 5 bases short, with 20 bases between. Germline V gives CDR1 SGHVS, CDR2 FQNEAQ. CDR3 length: 15 amino acids. The CDR3 sequence: CASRGSRAGADEQYF. As DNA, the CDR3 is TGTGCCAGCAGGGGGAGCAGGGCGGGTGCTGACGAGCAGTACTTC.

A remark on this clone: One junction end disagrees with the germline gene, perhaps due to a read error. Other DNA variants within this sample encode the same CDR3. The rearrangement joins TRBV7-9 to TRBJ1-6, with D unclear. CDR3 length: 13 residues. Germline V gives CDR1 SEHNR, CDR2 FQNEAQ (reference sequence). This chain's CDR3 is CASSLGLISPLHF. For the CDR3, the DNA is TGTGCCAGCAGCTTAGGTTTAATTTCACCTCTCCACTTT.

V gene TRBV18 combines with J gene TRBJ2-3; D is unclear. The V and J ends lost 3 bases and 5 bases respectively, with 12 bases between them. The CDR3 runs 14 residues. The germline CDR1 and CDR2 sequences are KGHSH and LQKENI. CDR3 protein: CASSPDRPGDTQYF. As DNA, the CDR3 is TGTGCCAGCTCACCCGATCGACCGGGAGATACGCAGTATTTT.

The rearrangement joins TRBV5-4 to TRBJ1-1; TRBD1 might be the D (6 bases). Germline V gene sequence: CDR1 SGHNT, CDR2 YYREEE (reference sequence). The CDR3 sequence is 16 residues long. Trimming left V 6 bases short and J 1 base short, with 19 bases between. CDR3 in amino acids: CASIPGVTGSNTEAFF. DNA of the CDR3: TGTGCCAGCATCCCGGGGGTGACAGGCTCGAACACTGAAGCTTTCTTT.

The chain employs TRBV25-1 and TRBJ2-1, with TRBD2 matching over 13 bases. Trimming at V came to 5 bases and at J to 6 bases, leaving 4 bases not matched to a gene. CDR1 MGHDK and CDR2 SYGVNS come from the germline V gene. The CDR3 runs 15 residues. The CDR3 region has the DNA TGTGCCAGCAGTTTCGGGACTAGCGGGGTCAATGAGCAGTTCTTC. This gives the protein CASSFGTSGVNEQFF.

The sample holds one count of this clone. The V call is TRBV6-6, the J call TRBJ2-3, with TRBD1 matching over 7 bases. This CDR3 has 16 residues. Germline V lookup: CDR1 MNHNY, CDR2 SVGAGI (reference sequence). The junction had 5 bases not matched to a gene; V was cut back by 2 bases and J by 0 bases. The CDR3 reads CASSYLGGRSTDTQYF. In DNA form, the CDR3 reads TGTGCCAGCAGTTACCTAGGGGGCAGGAGCACAGATACGCAGTATTTT.

V is TRBV18 and J is TRBJ2-7; D is unclear. V lost 4 bases and J 1 base, leaving 14 bases between the germline ends. The CDR3 spans 15 residues. CDR1 and CDR2 (germline): KGHSH, LQKENI. CDR3 protein: CASSRNNKESYEQYF. The CDR3, as DNA: TGTGCCAGCTCACGGAATAACAAGGAATCCTACGAGCAGTACTTC.

The V and J genes are TRBV11-2 and TRBJ1-3; a weak D match, TRBD1 (5 bases). V lost 4 bases and J lost 4, with 20 bases in between. Germline-derived CDR1 and CDR2 are SGHAT and FQNNGV. This CDR3 region has 17 residues. The CDR3 DNA reads as TGTGCCAGCAGCTCGGCGGGGGGGGTGACAAGAGGAAACACCATATATTTT. Translated: CASSSAGGVTRGNTIYF.

This clone was counted only a few times. The chain employs TRBV27 and TRBJ1-3; 10 positions agree with TRBD1. The CDR3 has 18 amino acids. V lost 6 bases, J lost 8 bases, and 19 bases stayed unmatched. CDR1 is MNHEY and CDR2 is SMNVEV in the germline V gene (reference sequence). The CDR3 protein is CASRRQGASYLEMDTIYF. DNA of the CDR3: TGTGCCAGCAGGAGACAGGGGGCCTCTTACTTAGAAATGGACACCATATATTTT.

The rearrangement joins TRBV6-5 to TRBJ1-2; TRBD1 matches 8 bases. V shed 7 bases, J shed 6 bases, and the junction held 13 bases outside the gene matches. The CDR3 spans 15 residues. The germline CDR1 and CDR2 sequences are MNHEY and SVGAGI. CDR3 bases: TGTGCCAGCATCCTAAATCGGGGACAGGTTAATGGCTACACCTTC. Its protein is CASILNRGQVNGYTF.

The V gene is TRBV7-9, the J gene TRBJ2-3; 10 nucleotides agree with TRBD1. The CDR3 sequence is 15 residues long. In germline, CDR1 is SEHNR, CDR2 FQNEAQ (reference sequence). Unmatched junction bases numbered 4, after V lost 5 bases and J lost 2 bases. The CDR3 region is CASSVRQGATDTQYF. As DNA, the CDR3 is TGTGCCAGCAGCGTAAGACAGGGGGCCACAGATACGCAGTATTTT.

The chain is built from TRBV9 and TRBJ2-3, with D tentatively TRBD1 (5 bases). This CDR3 has 15 amino acids. Germline-derived CDR1 and CDR2 are SGDLS and YYNGEE. V shed 5 bases and J shed 0 bases, with 13 bases lying between them. CDR3 nucleotide sequence: TGTGCCAGCAGTACCTTAGGGGCTAGCACAGATACGCAGTATTTT. This translates into CASSTLGASTDTQYF.

This chain uses TRBV11-2 with TRBJ2-3; perhaps D is TRBD1 or TRBD2 (6 bases each). The V and J ends lost 3 bases and 5 bases respectively, with 12 bases between them. Germline V gene data show CDR1 as SGHAT and CDR2 as FQNNGV. The length of the CDR3 is 14 residues. As DNA, the CDR3 is TGTGCCAGCAGCTTCGTAGGGGGGCGAGATACGCAGTATTTT. It codes for CASSFVGGRDTQYF.

The chain uses TRBV30 and TRBJ1-5; 9 bases match TRBD1. CDR3 length: 15 residues. V lost 4 bases to trimming and J lost 0 bases; unmatched junction nucleotides: 4. CDR1 and CDR2 from the germline V gene are GTSNPN and SVGIG (reference sequence). The CDR3 is CAWMDRGRSNQPQHF. The DNA of the CDR3 is TGTGCCTGGATGGACAGGGGTCGTAGCAATCAGCCCCAGCATTTT.

CDR3 loop: CASKAPGQLSPLHF. In nucleotides, the CDR3 is TGTGCCAGCAAAGCTCCGGGACAGCTTTCACCCCTCCACTTT. The chain couples TRBV28 to TRBJ1-6; 7 bases fit TRBD1. Trimming removed 7 bases from V and 9 bases from J; junction bases left unmatched: 9. CDR3 length: 14 amino acids. Per the germline V gene, CDR1 is MDHEN and CDR2 is SYDVKM.

The gene calls are TRBV12-3 or TRBV12-4 and TRBJ1-2; unclear D gene. The CDR3 is 10 amino acids. The V end was cut by 10 bases, the J end by 8 bases, with 11 bases between. The DNA of the CDR3 is TGTGCCACCTCCCAGGACGGCTACACCTTC. This translates into CATSQDGYTF.

For the CDR3, the DNA is TGTGCCAGCAGGGGGATCGACAGGGCGGGAACTGGGGCCAACGTCCTGACTTTC. This encodes CASRGIDRAGTGANVLTF. The J gene is TRBJ2-6, the V gene TRBV3-1 (or the pseudogene TRBV3-2); perhaps TRBD1 as D (7 bases). Germline CDR1 is LGHDT and CDR2 is YNNKEL (reference sequence). V lost 6 bases to trimming and J lost 2 bases, with 20 bases between them. The CDR3 consists of 18 residues.

This chain joins TRBV7-8 and TRBJ2-3; D gene ambiguous. There are 13 residues in the CDR3. Germline V gives CDR1 SGHVS, CDR2 FQNEAQ. V dropped 2 bases and J dropped 0 bases, with 3 bases sitting between them. The CDR3 nucleotides are TGTGCCAGCAGCTTACCCAGCACAGATACGCAGTATTTT. Translation gives CASSLPSTDTQYF.

The gene calls are TRBV10-3 and TRBJ2-3; the D gene is possibly TRBD1 (8 bases). CDR3 size: 15 residues. The V and J ends lost 11 bases and 5 bases respectively, with 23 bases between them. Germline CDR1 ENHRY, CDR2 SYGVKD. Here the CDR3 reads CAVSPRQGRGDTQYF. The CDR3 nucleotides are TGTGCCGTCTCCCCCAGACAGGGGAGGGGAGATACGCAGTATTTT.